This TCR beta chain stems from a study of T cell repertoires in cytomegalovirus infection. TCRdb reanalysed the reads using MiXCR and keeps one entry per CDR3 protein. The table records about 350,000 distinct CDR3 sequences, about 35% of them present only once. Notes on this clonotype: What it recognizes is unknown.

Deletions cut 5 bases from V and 6 bases from J, with 16 bases between. The CDR3 is 15 residues long. Germline loops: CDR1 SGHTA, CDR2 FQGTGA. The clonotype comes from a human donor in good health (CMV status not recorded). Some clones in this sample may be carry-over from other donors' samples. The chain recombines TRBV7-3 with TRBJ2-2, with a possible D match to TRBD2 (6 bases). Sequenced material: cultured PBMCs, taken from culture after CMV antigen stimulation. The CDR3 sequence: CASSETASAAGELFF. In nucleotides, the CDR3 is TGTGCCAGCAGCGAAACCGCTAGCGCTGCCGGGGAGCTGTTTTTT.